This T cell receptor (beta chain) was obtained from a study of T cell responses to AZD1222 COVID-19 vaccine. Study-level background: Researchers grouped second doses given at about 4 or about 12 weeks into one pool. Study conclusions and caveats: Just a handful of AZD1222 recipients tested seropositive at baseline.

Concerning this clone: The antigen is not known.

Repertoires were generated with immunoSEQ multiplex PCR, while TCRdb's copy carries only in-frame clones and drops some. The repertoire holds 90,000 to 100,000 clones, with more than 75% as singletons. Looked up from germline, CDR1 is SGHRS and CDR2 is YFSETQ. CDR3 length: 15 residues. V lost 0 bases and J lost 4, with 10 bases in between. This TCR was recovered from an adult in good health. The material was peripheral blood, obtained on day 0 of AZD1222 vaccination. The chain links TRBV5-1 to TRBJ2-2, with D unresolved. The CDR3 DNA sequence: TGCGCCAGCAGCTTGGTTGCACCGGGCACCGGGGAGCTGTTTTTT. The encoded protein is CASSLVAPGTGELFF.